Presented here are 21 T cell receptor beta chains from one specimen sequenced in a study of T-cell memory formation after mild COVID-19. One entry per CDR3 protein, called by TCRdb with MiXCR from the 5' RACE reads. The sample consists of hundreds of thousands of distinct CDR3 sequences, about 22% of them appearing once. The sample was PBMCs or a T cell subset sorted from them (not recorded which). All receptors come from an adult woman who had mild COVID-19 (a few samples of this study predate the infection). Cell type and time point are not known.

In DNA, the CDR3 is TGTGCCAGTAGTCGGGACACCACAGATACGCAGTATTTT. Translating it yields CASSRDTTDTQYF. The rearrangement joins TRBV19 to TRBJ2-3; a possible D gene is TRBD1 (6 bases). CDR1 LNHDA and CDR2 SQIVND come from the germline V gene (reference sequence). The V end was cut by 5 bases, the J end by 2 bases, with 8 bases between. This CDR3 has 13 amino acids.

This clonotype was recorded once. CDR3 nucleotides: TGTGCCAGCAGCCACGGTAGGAACACCGGGGAGCTGTTTTTT. It encodes CASSHGRNTGELFF. V usage is TRBV4-2 and J usage is TRBJ2-2, with D unresolved. Trimming took 3 bases from V and 1 from J, leaving 6 bases between them. The CDR3 loop spans 14 amino acids. In germline, CDR1 is LGHNA, CDR2 YNFKEQ.

The V and J genes are TRBV7-6 and TRBJ2-7; 7 bases agree with TRBD2. Germline-derived CDR1 and CDR2 are SGHVS and FNYEAQ. V was clipped by 1 base and J by 4 bases; unmatched bases: 7. The CDR3 consists of 15 residues. The CDR3 nucleotides are TGTGCCAGCAGCTTAGAAGTGGGGGGGAGGTACGAGCAGTACTTC. Its translation: CASSLEVGGRYEQYF.

This rearrangement joins TRBV5-1 to TRBJ2-3; the D is unclear. With 5 bases removed from V and 1 base from J, the gap between germline ends came to 8 bases. CDR1 and CDR2 from the germline V gene are SGHRS and YFSETQ. This CDR3 is 13 amino acids long. CDR3 loop: CASRLGGTDTQYF. DNA for the CDR3: TGCGCCAGCAGGCTTGGGGGCACAGATACGCAGTATTTT.

DNA for the CDR3: TGTGCCAGCAGCTTAGCGCGGGGGCTAGCGGGTACCTACGAGCAGTACGTC. It translates to CASSLARGLAGTYEQYV. The rearrangement links TRBV7-9 to TRBJ2-7; TRBD2 matches 8 bases. The V segment lost 0 bases and the J segment 2 bases; nucleotides outside the gene matches: 9. The CDR3 runs to 17 residues. Per germline, CDR1 SEHNR and CDR2 FQNEAQ (reference sequence).

This clonotype was detected only a few times. V is TRBV6-5 and J is TRBJ1-2, with 8 bases fitting TRBD1. The CDR3 length is 13 residues. CDR1 is MNHEY, CDR2 SVGAGI, per germline. Trimming removed 7 bases from V and 7 bases from J; junction bases left unmatched: 8. The CDR3 protein is CASTRTGRIGYTF. The CDR3 bases are TGTGCCAGCACAAGGACAGGGAGGATTGGCTACACCTTC.

The V call is TRBV6-1, the J call TRBJ1-6; 8 bases are a match to TRBD1. The CDR3 length is 15 residues. Germline CDR1 MNHNS, CDR2 SASEGT. Trimming removed 2 bases from V and 9 bases from J; junction bases left unmatched: 6. CDR3 sequence: CASSELGQGASPLHF. CDR3 DNA sequence: TGTGCCAGCAGTGAATTGGGGCAGGGGGCTTCACCCCTCCACTTT.

This clonotype was recorded at least ten times. The V gene is TRBV5-1, the J gene TRBJ2-3; possible D gene TRBD2, 5 bases. Germline CDR1 is SGHRS and CDR2 is YFSETQ. The CDR3 runs to 15 residues. V gave up 4 bases and J gave up 1 base, with 13 bases separating them. The CDR3 loop is CASSPLGRGTDTQYF. CDR3 in DNA: TGCGCCAGCAGCCCTCTAGGGAGAGGCACAGATACGCAGTATTTT.

V gene TRBV7-8 combines with J gene TRBJ2-1; tentatively, D is TRBD1 or TRBD2 (5 bases each). Germline V gene lookup returns CDR1 SGHVS and CDR2 FQNEAQ. This CDR3 contains 19 residues. V was trimmed by 1 base and J by 2 bases, leaving 21 bases between them. CDR3 in amino acids: CASSLGVGTMRGPYNEQFF. As DNA, the CDR3 is TGTGCCAGCAGCTTAGGGGTCGGGACCATGAGAGGCCCCTACAATGAGCAGTTCTTC.

This clonotype showed up just a few times. The gene calls are TRBV19 and TRBJ2-7; no clear D. The length of the CDR3 is 15 residues. V gave up 3 bases and J gave up 2 bases, with 14 bases separating them. Germline lookup yields CDR1 LNHDA and CDR2 SQIVND (reference sequence). CDR3 amino acids: CASSMDVVGTYEQYF. The DNA of the CDR3 is TGTGCCAGTAGTATGGATGTTGTAGGAACCTACGAGCAGTACTTC.

This clonotype showed up just a few times. The chain combines TRBV19 with TRBJ2-3; 8 positions agree with TRBD2. Trimming at V came to 8 bases and at J to 2 bases, leaving 6 bases not matched to a gene. This CDR3 contains 14 residues. Germline lookup yields CDR1 LNHDA and CDR2 SQIVND (reference sequence). Here the CDR3 reads CASGKRGITDTQYF. In DNA form, the CDR3 reads TGTGCCAGTGGGAAGCGGGGGATCACAGATACGCAGTATTTT.

The V call is TRBV6-2 or TRBV6-3, the J call TRBJ1-2, with D uncertain. Trimming removed 0 bases at V and 4 bases at J, with 9 bases between. CDR1 MNHEY and CDR2 SVGEGT come from the germline V gene. The CDR3 spans 14 residues. CDR3 region: CASSYSRTTYGYTF. As DNA, the CDR3 is TGTGCCAGCAGTTACTCGAGGACTACCTATGGCTACACCTTC.

J is TRBJ1-1 and V is TRBV19; D uncertain. V dropped 7 bases and J dropped 3 bases, with 15 bases sitting between them. CDR3 length: 14 residues. Germline CDR1 LNHDA, CDR2 SQIVND (reference sequence). CDR3 nucleotide sequence: TGTGCCAGTACCCCTACCTTGTGGGACACTGAAGCTTTCTTT. This translates into CASTPTLWDTEAFF.

This chain links TRBV9 with TRBJ2-1, with 10 bases that match TRBD1. V trimming: 3 bases; J trimming: 7 bases; junction bases outside the gene matches: 10. CDR3 length equals 16 residues. Germline CDR1 is SGDLS and CDR2 is YYNGEE. CDR3 amino acids: CASSAYPGTGENEQFF. The CDR3 nucleotides read TGTGCCAGCAGCGCCTATCCCGGGACAGGGGAAAATGAGCAGTTCTTC.

The V call is TRBV4-3, the J call TRBJ2-1, with TRBD2 matching over 9 bases. There are 15 residues in the CDR3. The trim removed 0 bases at V and 11 bases at J, leaving 8 bases unmatched. The germline CDR1 and CDR2 sequences are LGHNA and YSLEER. CDR3 sequence (DNA): TGCGCCAGCAGCCAAGATATTCGAGCGGGAGGCCAGCAGTTCTTC. Residues: CASSQDIRAGGQQFF.

The V and J genes are TRBV25-1 and TRBJ2-5, with 10 bases aligning to TRBD2. Germline CDR1 is MGHDK and CDR2 is SYGVNS. The CDR3 spans 18 residues. Trimming at V came to 1 base and at J to 5 bases, leaving 13 bases not matched to a gene. The CDR3 DNA reads as TGTGCCAGCAGTGAATCGAGCGGGAGGGCCATATTTCTGGAGACCCAGTACTTC. Protein: CASSESSGRAIFLETQYF.

The rearrangement joins TRBV4-1 to TRBJ2-3, with D perhaps TRBD2 (5 bases). Germline-derived CDR1 and CDR2 are MGHRA and YSYEKL. The CDR3 contains 14 residues. Trimming left V 7 bases short and J 2 bases short, with 13 bases between. The CDR3 nucleotides are TGCGCCAGCATGGAGGCAGGAATCACAGATACGCAGTATTTT. Translating gives CASMEAGITDTQYF.

The table lists this clonotype with a few counts. The rearrangement links TRBV6-2 or TRBV6-3 to TRBJ2-7; 8 positions agree with TRBD1. With 8 bases clipped from V and 6 bases from J, the junction kept 12 bases outside the gene matches. CDR1 is MNHEY and CDR2 is SVGEGT in the germline V gene. This CDR3 has 14 residues. CDR3 region: CASSNDRGRGEQYF. CDR3 nucleotides: TGTGCCAGCTCGAACGACAGGGGAAGAGGCGAGCAGTACTTC.

V gene TRBV6-5 combines with J gene TRBJ1-2, with D uncertain. V lost 2 bases and J 7 bases, leaving 17 bases between the germline ends. The CDR3 loop spans 15 amino acids. Germline V CDR1 and CDR2: MNHEY, SVGAGI. In DNA form, the CDR3 reads TGTGCCAGCAGTTACATGAGCACTAAATCCCCTGGCTACACCTTC. It is translated as CASSYMSTKSPGYTF.

This clonotype was seen only a few times. This chain links TRBV5-4 with TRBJ2-2, with a weak D call TRBD2 (6 bases). Germline loops: CDR1 SGHNT, CDR2 YYREEE (reference sequence). The CDR3 has 16 amino acids. V lost 2 bases, J lost 5 bases, and 16 bases lay in between. The chain's CDR3 is CASSFAGGWSTGELFF. CDR3 nucleotide sequence: TGTGCCAGCAGCTTCGCTGGGGGGTGGAGTACCGGGGAGCTGTTTTTT.

The rearrangement uses TRBV5-1 and TRBJ2-3; D not resolved. Trimming stripped 0 bases from V and 2 bases from J, with 10 bases between. Germline V gene data show CDR1 as SGHRS and CDR2 as YFSETQ. The CDR3 consists of 15 residues. The DNA for the CDR3 is TGCGCCAGCAGCTTGGGACCAACCTCCACAGATACGCAGTATTTT. This sequence encodes CASSLGPTSTDTQYF. Using reference TRBV5-1 and TRBJ2-3 for the parts outside the CDR3, the full variable domain is KAGVTQTPRYLIKTRGQQVTLSCSPISGHRSVSWYQQTPGQGLQFLFEYFSETQRNKGNFPGRFSGRQFSNSRSEMNVSTLELGDSALYLCASSLGPTSTDTQYFGPGTRLTVL.